A selection of T cell receptor beta chains follows, all from one sample in a study of blood T cell repertoires in COVID-19. The method was immunoSEQ multiplex PCR; TCRdb's version includes in-frame clones alone and lacks a portion of them. The table lists 250,000 to 300,000 clones, 88% of them singletons. The sample comprised peripheral blood. These receptors all stem from a woman aged 25-40 years with COVID-19, enrolled during active disease. Both conserved end residues are part of each CDR3. D genes are given only for firm matches. Clone size is given for some rows only: seen once, a few or many times, or a class if the clone is expanded.

TRBV19	-	-	TRBJ1-5	TGTGCCAGTAGTCTAAGAGGCCAGGGAAGGGGTCAGCCCCAGCATTTT	CASSLRGQGRGQPQHF
TRBV10-2	-	TRBD2	TRBJ2-7	TGCGCCAGCAGAAGCGGGAGCTACGAGCAGTACTTC	CASRSGSYEQYF
TRBV11-2	-	TRBD1	TRBJ2-7	TGTGCCAGCAGCTTAGCCCGGACAGGGGGATCCGAGCAGTACTTC	CASSLARTGGSEQYF
TRBV6-2/TRBV6-3	-	-	TRBJ1-1	TGTGCCAGCAGTTACTCGACCCACACAGGGAACACTGAAGCTTTCTTT	CASSYSTHTGNTEAFF
TRBV7-9	-	-	TRBJ2-7	TGTGCCACCGAGGACATCTCCTACGAGCAGTACTTC	CATEDISYEQYF
TRBV3-1/TRBV3-2	-	TRBD1	TRBJ2-6	TGTGCCAGCAGCCCCAAGGGGACAGGGGTTGCCGGGGCCAACGTCCTGACTTTC	CASSPKGTGVAGANVLTF
TRBV27	once	-	TRBJ1-1	TGTGCCAGCAGTTTTACAGGGATGAACACTGAAGCTTTCTTT	CASSFTGMNTEAFF
TRBV9	-	TRBD1	TRBJ1-6	TGTGCCAGCATGTCCCCGACAGGGGGCGCAGCCAACTCACCCCTCCACTTT	CASMSPTGGAANSPLHF
TRBV3-1/TRBV3-2	few	-	TRBJ2-7	TGTGCCAGCAGCCAAGCCTCCCACGAGCAGTACTTC	CASSQASHEQYF
TRBV7-3	-	-	TRBJ2-1	TGTGCCAGCAGCTTAAGGCTCTACAATGAGCAGTTCTTC	CASSLRLYNEQFF
TRBV6-1	few	-	TRBJ1-5	TGTGCCAGCAGTGAAGGGGCAAGTGGTCAGCCCCAGCATTTT	CASSEGASGQPQHF
TRBV7-2	-	TRBD2	TRBJ2-1	TGTGCCAGCAGCCAGCGGGGAGGGAATGAGCAGTTCTTC	CASSQRGGNEQFF
TRBV11-1	once	TRBD1	TRBJ2-3	TGTGCCAGCAGCTCGACGACAGGGGTTGGCACAGATACGCAGTATTTT	CASSSTTGVGTDTQYF
TRBV6-6	-	TRBD1	TRBJ2-7	TGTGCCAGCAGGCTCCCTTCGGGGACAGATTACGAGCAGTACTTC	CASRLPSGTDYEQYF
TRBV4-1	-	-	TRBJ2-7	TGCGCCAGCAGCCGGGAACCGGGAGAAAGGGACGAGCAGTACTTC	CASSREPGERDEQYF
TRBV6-5	-	TRBD2	TRBJ2-2	TGTGCCAGCAAACCGGCGGGGGCGAACACCGGGGAGCTGTTTTTT	CASKPAGANTGELFF
TRBV27	-	-	TRBJ1-1	TGTGCCAGCAGTTCCCCACAGAACATGAACACTGAAGCTTTCTTT	CASSSPQNMNTEAFF
TRBV24-1	once	-	TRBJ1-2	TGTGCCACCAGGGGACAAAATTCCGATGGCTACACCTTC	CATRGQNSDGYTF
TRBV7-9	-	-	TRBJ1-1	TGTGCCAGCAGCACTAGAGCGGACACTGAAGCTTTCTTT	CASSTRADTEAFF
TRBV7-9	-	-	TRBJ1-3	TGTGCCAGCAGCTCCCTCAGGGGAAACACCATATATTTT	CASSSLRGNTIYF
TRBV10-3	-	TRBD2	TRBJ2-2	TGTGCCATCAGTGCCCTAGCGGGCGACGCCGGGGAGCTGTTTTTT	CAISALAGDAGELFF
TRBV30	-	TRBD2	TRBJ2-2	TGTGCCTGGAGTGTGGGAGCGGGAGTCACCGGGGAGCTGTTTTTT	CAWSVGAGVTGELFF
TRBV24-1	-	TRBD1	TRBJ2-1	TGTGCCACCAGCGGGGACAGTAACAATGAGCAGTTCTTC	CATSGDSNNEQFF
TRBV18	-	-	TRBJ1-4	TGTGCCAGCTCACCGGATTACGGGAAACTGTTTTTT	CASSPDYGKLFF
TRBV27	-	-	TRBJ2-2	TGTGCCAGCAGGTCGGAGACCGGGGAGCTGTTTTTT	CASRSETGELFF
TRBV6-5	few	-	TRBJ1-1	TGTGCCAGCAGTAGGACAGCTTCCACTGAAGCTTTCTTT	CASSRTASTEAFF
TRBV6-5	-	TRBD2	TRBJ2-5	TGTGCCAGCAGTAGAAACACCGGGGGAGGGGAGACCCAGTACTTC	CASSRNTGGGETQYF
TRBV10-1	-	-	TRBJ2-3	TGCGCCAGCAGTGAACGCGGAGATACGCAGTATTTT	CASSERGDTQYF
TRBV10-2	-	TRBD1	TRBJ1-1	TGCGCCAGCAGGGACAGGGAAGCGGTGAACACTGAAGCTTTCTTT	CASRDREAVNTEAFF
TRBV15	-	TRBD1	TRBJ2-5	TGTGCCACCAGCAGAGATCTCAGGACAGGTGGAGAGACCCAGTACTTC	CATSRDLRTGGETQYF
TRBV11-3	-	TRBD1	TRBJ2-1	TGTGCCAGCAGCTTGGGACAGACTTACAATGAGCAGTTCTTC	CASSLGQTYNEQFF
TRBV24-1	-	TRBD2	TRBJ2-3	TGTGCCACGGCGTCTAGCGGAGCGGGTAGCACAGATACGCAGTATTTT	CATASSGAGSTDTQYF
TRBV10-3	-	-	TRBJ2-7	TGTGCCATCAGTGACAGGGCGGACGAGCAGTACTTC	CAISDRADEQYF
TRBV28	-	TRBD2	TRBJ2-1	TGTGCCAGCAGTTTTTTAGTGGGACTAGCGGAGGGTTACAATGAGCAGTTCTTC	CASSFLVGLAEGYNEQFF
TRBV7-9	-	TRBD1	TRBJ2-7	TGTGCCAGCAGCTCCGGGACAGGGCGGCACGAGCAGTACTTC	CASSSGTGRHEQYF
TRBV10-3	-	-	TRBJ2-2	TGTGCCACCTCTAGCGCCACGAACACCGGGGAGCTGTTTTTT	CATSSATNTGELFF
TRBV5-6	-	TRBD1	TRBJ2-5	TGTGCCAGCAGCTTGGTCCCCGGGACAGGGAGTAGGGAGACCCAGTACTTC	CASSLVPGTGSRETQYF
TRBV10-1	-	-	TRBJ1-4	TGCGCCAGCTCGGGGACATCTGGAAAACTGTTTTTT	CASSGTSGKLFF
TRBV10-3	-	-	TRBJ2-1	TGTGCCATCAGCCGGGACTCCAGCCTCGATGAGCAGTTCTTC	CAISRDSSLDEQFF
TRBV7-9	-	-	TRBJ1-4	TGTGCCAGCAGCCTAGGGTCGGATGAAAAACTGTTTTTT	CASSLGSDEKLFF
TRBV2	-	-	TRBJ1-2	TGTGCCAGCAGTGGGGCAGGGAGGAACTATGGCTACACCTTC	CASSGAGRNYGYTF
TRBV28	-	TRBD1	TRBJ1-5	TGTGCCAGCAGAAACCAGGGGGTTCCACGGCATTTT	CASRNQGVPRHF
TRBV28	-	-	TRBJ1-5	TGTGCCAGCAAGGGGGTCGATGGGGGCCGTTTCAATCAGCCCCAGCATTTT	CASKGVDGGRFNQPQHF
TRBV5-1	-	TRBD2	TRBJ2-7	TGCGCCAGCAGCCTAACTAGGACTAGCGGGAGTTACGAGCAGTACTTC	CASSLTRTSGSYEQYF
TRBV28	-	TRBD2	TRBJ2-1	TGTGCCAGCAGCCGACTGACTAGCGGGAGACATGAGCAGTTCTTC	CASSRLTSGRHEQFF
TRBV10-3	-	-	TRBJ2-2	TGTGCCATCAGTTACCAGGATTCGGCCGGGGAGCTGTTTTTT	CAISYQDSAGELFF